Each of the 20 T cell receptor beta chains below was sequenced from the same sample in a study of blood T cell repertoires in COVID-19 (dated by TCRdb to 2020 to 2021). Receptor amplification or capture employed the immunoSEQ multiplex PCR assay. The source is immuneACCESS, and TCRdb retained only in-frame sequences with V and J called. Part of the clones is not carried over; for the studies checked, unresolved V genes explain less than half of this, and the remainder is unexplained. For this sample there are 200,000 to 250,000 clones; around four fifths appear just once. Jointly, the top ten make up roughly 10% of the sample. Source material: peripheral blood. The receptors come from an elderly woman with COVID-19, enrolled during active disease.

This clone was observed a few times. This chain links TRBV5-1 with TRBJ1-2; 8 positions agree with TRBD1. Losses at the gene ends were 4 bases for V and 6 bases for J; bases not matched to a gene: 11. The CDR3 runs to 15 residues. Germline V gene sequence: CDR1 SGHRS, CDR2 YFSETQ. CDR3 loop: CASSLPGQGIDGYTF. CDR3 DNA sequence: TGCGCCAGCAGCCTACCAGGACAGGGAATAGATGGCTACACCTTC.

The V and J genes are TRBV7-7 and TRBJ2-7; D not certain. Germline values: CDR1 SSHAT, CDR2 FNYEAQ (reference sequence). CDR3 length: 15 residues. CDR3 in DNA: TGTGCTAGCAGCTTTCGCAGACATCTTCGAGTCGAGCAGTACGTC. It encodes CASSFRRHLRVEQYV.

The chain uses TRBV6-5 and TRBJ1-2; 7 bases map to TRBD1. Germline V gene data show CDR1 as MNHEY and CDR2 as SVGAGI. Trimming took 6 bases from V and 5 from J; bases not matched to a gene: 9. The CDR3 is 14 residues long. DNA of the CDR3: TGTGCCAGCAGCTCGACCGGACAGGTGTATGGCTACACCTTC. Amino acid sequence: CASSSTGQVYGYTF.

CDR3 DNA sequence: TGTGCCAGCAGTTCCTCCTTCTACCGACAGTCCCCCGCAATGATGCAGTTCTTC. As protein: CASSSSFYRQSPAMMQFF. The chain carries TRBV28 and TRBJ2-1; D might be TRBD1 (5 bases). Germline V lookup: CDR1 MDHEN, CDR2 SYDVKM. V gave up 4 bases and J gave up 12 bases, with 31 bases separating them. The CDR3 sequence is 18 residues long.

The chain carries TRBV7-9 and TRBJ2-2; D remains ambiguous. CDR3 length equals 15 residues. With 3 bases removed from V and 0 bases from J, the gap between germline ends came to 8 bases. Per the germline V gene, CDR1 is SEHNR and CDR2 is FQNEAQ (reference sequence). CDR3 amino acids: CASSFGAANTGELFF. The DNA for the CDR3 is TGTGCCAGCAGCTTTGGTGCAGCGAACACCGGGGAGCTGTTTTTT.

The chain is built from TRBV10-2 and TRBJ2-3, with D hard to call. Trimming took off 2 bases at V and 7 bases at J, with 16 bases between the two ends. In germline, CDR1 is WSHSY, CDR2 SAAADI. The CDR3 runs 15 residues. CDR3 residues: CASSEAGLFGNTQYF. The CDR3 nucleotides read TGCGCCAGCAGTGAGGCTGGGCTCTTTGGAAATACGCAGTATTTT.

This chain connects TRBV6-2 or TRBV6-3 to TRBJ1-4; 7 bases line up with TRBD1. CDR3 length equals 15 residues. CDR1 is MNHEY, CDR2 SVGEGT, per germline. Trimming at V came to 4 bases and at J to 8 bases, leaving 10 bases not matched to a gene. CDR3 DNA sequence: TGTGCCAGCAGTTCCGACAGGGCTGGTGGCGAAAAACTGTTTTTT. Encoded protein: CASSSDRAGGEKLFF.

V is TRBV21-1 and J is TRBJ1-1; the tabulated D call, TRBD1, remains unverified against the DNA. TRBV21-1 counts as a pseudogene. CDR3 length equals 18 residues. CDR3: CASSKVGRTGGGESEAFF. The CDR3 DNA reads as TGTGCCAGCAGCAAAGTAGGGAGAACAGGGGGCGGGGAATCTGAAGCTTTCTTT.

The chain joins TRBV6-6 to TRBJ2-3; the match to TRBD2 covers 11 bases. Germline V gene sequence: CDR1 MNHNY, CDR2 SVGAGI (reference sequence). The CDR3 is 15 residues long. The V segment lost 8 bases and the J segment 6 bases; nucleotides outside the gene matches: 10. This chain's CDR3 is CASCFTSGGGDTQYF. CDR3 DNA: TGTGCCAGCTGCTTCACTAGCGGGGGAGGGGATACGCAGTATTTT.

This chain joins TRBV29-1 and TRBJ2-2; 8 bases agree with TRBD1. With V trimmed by 1 base and J by 0 bases, 4 bases remained unmatched. Per germline, CDR1 SQVTM and CDR2 ANQGSEA. CDR3 size: 16 residues. As DNA, the CDR3 is TGCAGCGTTGAAGGACAGGGGTCCGCGAACACCGGGGAGCTGTTTTTT. Its translation: CSVEGQGSANTGELFF.

V and J are TRBV5-6 and TRBJ2-7; D unclear. The germline V gene encodes CDR1 SGHDT and CDR2 YYEEEE. The CDR3 spans 12 residues. Trimming left V 0 bases short and J 3 bases short, with 4 bases between. CDR3 coding DNA: TGTGCCAGCAGCTTGGACAACTACGAGCAGTACGTC. This codes for CASSLDNYEQYV.

In this sample, this clone turned up a few times. The V call is TRBV7-2, the J call TRBJ1-5, with D perhaps matching TRBD1 (5 bases). Germline-derived CDR1 and CDR2 are SGHTA and FQGNSA. CDR3 length equals 12 residues. V lost 7 bases, J lost 8 bases, and 12 bases lay in between. CDR3 sequence reads: CASTPGGEPQHF. The CDR3 DNA reads as TGTGCCAGCACCCCGGGGGGGGAGCCCCAGCATTTT. The full variable domain, in which reference TRBV7-2 and TRBJ1-5 provide the parts outside the CDR3, is GAGVSQSPSNKVTEKGKDVELRCDPISGHTALYWYRQSLGQGLEFLIYFQGNSAPDKSGLPSDRFSAERTGGSVSTLTIQRTQQEDSAVYLCASTPGGEPQHFGDGTRLSIL.

The gene calls are TRBV28 and TRBJ2-3; TRBD2 matches at 7 bases. The CDR3 spans 15 residues. The germline V gene encodes CDR1 MDHEN and CDR2 SYDVKM. The trim removed 5 bases at V and 2 bases at J, leaving 7 bases unmatched. The CDR3 is CASSGSGTTTDTQYF. The CDR3 DNA is TGTGCCAGCAGTGGTTCCGGGACTACCACAGATACGCAGTATTTT.

This clone was detected only a few times. The rearrangement uses TRBV2 and TRBJ1-4; 11 bases are shared with TRBD1. CDR3 size: 14 residues. Germline V gene sequence: CDR1 SNHLY, CDR2 FYNNEI. J lost 5 bases, V lost 7 bases, and 3 bases had no gene match. The CDR3 here is CASNWDRGNEKLFF. Here the CDR3 DNA reads TGTGCCAGCAACTGGGACAGGGGGAATGAAAAACTGTTTTTT. Together with reference TRBV2 and TRBJ1-4, the CDR3 gives the full variable domain: EPEVTQTPSHQVTQMGQEVILRCVPISNHLYFYWYRQILGQKVEFLVSFYNNEISEKSEIFDDQFSVERPDGSNFTLKIRSTKLEDSAMYFCASNWDRGNEKLFFGSGTQLSVL.

The chain uses TRBV10-1 and TRBJ2-5, with unresolved D. Trimming pared 0 bases from V and 5 bases from J, leaving 4 bases between. In germline, CDR1 is WNHNN, CDR2 SYGVQD (reference sequence). The CDR3 runs to 12 residues. The CDR3, as DNA: TGCGCCAGCAGTGAGTCCGGGGAGACCCAGTACTTC. Translation gives CASSESGETQYF.

The chain recombines TRBV28 with TRBJ1-1; perhaps TRBD1 as D (5 bases). Germline values: CDR1 MDHEN, CDR2 SYDVKM. V lost 2 bases, J lost 7 bases, and 8 bases lay in between. This CDR3 comprises 12 residues. As DNA, the CDR3 is TGTGCCAGCAGTTTAGGACACGGTGAAGCTTTCTTT. It yields the protein CASSLGHGEAFF. Complete variable domain (other parts from reference TRBV28 and TRBJ1-1): DVKVTQSSRYLVKRTGEKVFLECVQDMDHENMFWYRQDPGLGLRLIYFSYDVKMKEKGDIPEGYSVSREKKERFSLILESASTNQTSMYLCASSLGHGEAFFGQGTRLTVV.

This chain joins TRBV6-1 and TRBJ2-7; possibly TRBD1 for D (5 bases). CDR3 length: 14 residues. V was pared by 0 bases and J by 3 bases, with 9 bases between. Germline lookup yields CDR1 MNHNS and CDR2 SASEGT. The CDR3 is CASSEAGHLYEQYV. In DNA form, the CDR3 reads TGTGCCAGCAGTGAAGCCGGACACCTCTACGAGCAGTACGTC.

This clone was seen just once. The rearrangement links TRBV5-6 to TRBJ1-6, with D uncertain. This CDR3 has 16 residues. The V gene lost 2 bases and the J gene lost 6 bases, with 15 bases spanning the gap. The germline gives CDR1 SGHDT, CDR2 YYEEEE. The CDR3 DNA is TGTGCCAGCAGCTTCCGGACGGGAAAGGGTAATTCACCCCTCCACTTT. This translates into CASSFRTGKGNSPLHF. Complete variable domain (other parts from reference TRBV5-6 and TRBJ1-6): DAGVTQSPTHLIKTRGQQVTLRCSPKSGHDTVSWYQQALGQGPQFIFQYYEEEERQRGNFPDRFSGHQFPNYSSELNVNALLLGDSALYLCASSFRTGKGNSPLHFGNGTRLTVT.

The chain uses TRBV18 and TRBJ2-4; a weak D match, TRBD1 (7 bases). Germline V lookup: CDR1 KGHSH, CDR2 LQKENI. Between the trimmed V and J ends, which lost 6 bases and 3 bases, there was a span of 18 bases. CDR3 length equals 16 residues. Here the CDR3 DNA reads TGTGCCAGCTCGCCCCCAGGGGGGTCTGGCAAAAACATTCAGTACTTC. Encoded protein: CASSPPGGSGKNIQYF.

The chain combines TRBV7-2 with TRBJ1-5; D is possibly TRBD1 (5 bases). The V end was cut by 2 bases, the J end by 4 bases, with 12 bases between. CDR1 and CDR2 from the germline V gene are SGHTA and FQGNSA. CDR3 length: 15 residues. The DNA of the CDR3 is TGTGCCAGCAGCTTATTGGGGCAAAGTAATCAGCCCCAGCATTTT. This translates into CASSLLGQSNQPQHF.